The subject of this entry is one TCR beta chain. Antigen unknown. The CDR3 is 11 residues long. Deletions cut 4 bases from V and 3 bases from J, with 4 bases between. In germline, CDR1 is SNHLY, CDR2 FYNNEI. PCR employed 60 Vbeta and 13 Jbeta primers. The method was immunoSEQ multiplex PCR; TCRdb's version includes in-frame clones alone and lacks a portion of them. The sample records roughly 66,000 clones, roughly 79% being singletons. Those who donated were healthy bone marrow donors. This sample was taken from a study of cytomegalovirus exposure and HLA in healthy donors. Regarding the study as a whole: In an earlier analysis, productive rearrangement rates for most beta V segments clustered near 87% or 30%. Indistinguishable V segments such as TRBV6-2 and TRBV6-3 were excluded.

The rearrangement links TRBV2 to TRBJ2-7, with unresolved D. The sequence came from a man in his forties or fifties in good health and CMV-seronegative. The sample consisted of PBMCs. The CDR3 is CASSAYYEQYF. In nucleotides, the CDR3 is TGTGCCAGCAGTGCCTACTACGAGCAGTACTTC.